The 19 T cell receptor beta chains presented below share a single source sample, sequenced in a study of CD4 T cells in relation to SARS-CoV-2 and coronaviruses. The assay was immunoSEQ multiplex PCR, and TCRdb's table has in-frame clones only and misses some. The repertoire consists of some 69,000 clones, with approximately 94% occurring once and the leading ten covering over 0.11%. Unexposed donor CD4+ T cells date from 2011-2018, before the COVID-19 pandemic. Sequences were obtained from naive CD4+ T cells from PBMCs. Subset of the sample: naive CD4+ T cells isolated by negative enrichment. All receptors come from a human donor in good health.

The chain has TRBV19 and TRBJ2-6; TRBD1 matches at 9 bases. This CDR3 has 17 residues. The J segment lost 0 bases and the V segment lost 4 bases, leaving 4 bases of the junction unmatched. Germline CDR1 reads LNHDA; CDR2 reads SQIVND (reference sequence). CDR3 bases: TGTGCCAGTAGTAGGGACAGGGTAAACTCTGGGGCCAACGTCCTGACTTTC. It translates to CASSRDRVNSGANVLTF.

J is TRBJ2-7 and V is TRBV7-3; perhaps TRBD1 as D (6 bases). V was clipped by 4 bases and J by 7 bases, with 14 bases between them. The germline gives CDR1 SGHTA, CDR2 FQGTGA. This CDR3 region has 13 residues. In DNA form, the CDR3 reads TGTGCCAGCAGCTCCCAGGGGTGGGGTGAGCAGTACTTC. Translation: CASSSQGWGEQYF. The full variable domain, with the rest looked up from reference TRBV7-3 and TRBJ2-7, is GAGVSQTPSNKVTEKGKYVELRCDPISGHTALYWYRQSLGQGPEFLIYFQGTGAADDSGLPNDRFFAVRPEGSVSTLKIQRTERGDSAVYLCASSSQGWGEQYFGPGTRLTVT.

J is TRBJ1-2 and V is TRBV11-2; 10 bases are shared with TRBD1. J gave up 4 bases and V 4 bases, and 3 bases lay outside the gene matches. The CDR3 is 14 residues long. Germline V gives CDR1 SGHAT, CDR2 FQNNGV. The CDR3: CASSSGTGAYGYTF. Here the CDR3 DNA reads TGTGCCAGCAGCTCCGGGACAGGGGCCTATGGCTACACCTTC.

The chain has TRBV18 and TRBJ2-1; TRBD2 matches 11 bases. Germline CDR1 reads KGHSH; CDR2 reads LQKENI. The CDR3 consists of 16 residues. Trimming at V came to 5 bases and at J to 4 bases, leaving 7 bases not matched to a gene. The DNA for the CDR3 is TGTGCCAGCTCAGCGACTAGCGGGATCTTTTACAATGAGCAGTTCTTC. Translating gives CASSATSGIFYNEQFF.

The rearrangement joins TRBV6-5 to TRBJ1-6; 7 bases line up with TRBD1. There are 16 residues in the CDR3. J was trimmed by 10 bases and V by 4 bases; bases with no gene match: 13. Germline V gene data show CDR1 as MNHEY and CDR2 as SVGAGI. The CDR3 protein is CASSSSSQGGASPLHF. In DNA, the CDR3 is TGTGCCAGCAGTTCCTCGTCGCAGGGGGGTGCCTCACCCCTCCACTTT.

This rearrangement joins TRBV18 to TRBJ1-1; no clear D. The CDR3 covers 13 residues. V lost 6 bases to trimming and J lost 4 bases, with 12 bases between them. Germline CDR1 KGHSH, CDR2 LQKENI. DNA for the CDR3: TGTGCCAGCTCCGACGGGGAGAGCACTGAAGCTTTCTTT. It encodes CASSDGESTEAFF.

The chain couples TRBV5-8 to TRBJ2-7, with 9 bases lining up with TRBD2. The V segment lost 0 bases and the J segment 2 bases; nucleotides outside the gene matches: 3. CDR1 is SGHTS and CDR2 is YDEGEE in the germline V gene. The CDR3 is 15 residues long. Written as DNA, the CDR3 is TGTGCCAGCAGCTTGGGGGTAGCGGGGGCCTACGAGCAGTACTTC. This translates into CASSLGVAGAYEQYF.

This sequence joins TRBV19 and TRBJ2-7, with D possibly matching TRBD1 (6 bases). CDR1 is LNHDA, CDR2 SQIVND, per germline (reference sequence). Trimming shortened V by 7 bases and J by 0 bases, and 13 bases separated the two germline ends. The CDR3 sequence is 14 residues long. In DNA form, the CDR3 reads TGTGCCAGTAAGGACAGATATAGCTCCTACGAGCAGTACTTC. Translated: CASKDRYSSYEQYF.

The chain employs TRBV3-1 (or the pseudogene TRBV3-2) and TRBJ1-5; no clear D gene. V was shortened by 0 bases and J by 6 bases, with 15 bases between the two germline ends. Germline CDR1 reads LGHDT; CDR2 reads YNNKEL (reference sequence). This CDR3 is 16 amino acids long. The DNA for the CDR3 is TGTGCCAGCAGCCAAGATTTAGGCGGGCGAGGTCAGCCCCAGCATTTT. Amino acids: CASSQDLGGRGQPQHF.

The CDR3 DNA follows: TGTGCCAGCAGATCCACACTAGCGGGGTTCAAATTCTCCTACAATGAGCAGTTCTTC. This sequence encodes CASRSTLAGFKFSYNEQFF. V gene TRBV7-9 combines with J gene TRBJ2-1; TRBD2 matches 10 bases. This CDR3 contains 19 residues. Germline-derived CDR1 and CDR2 are SEHNR and FQNEAQ (reference sequence). V shed 6 bases, J shed 0 bases, and the junction held 14 bases outside the gene matches. Filled out from reference TRBV7-9 and TRBJ2-1, the complete variable domain reads DTGVSQNPRHKITKRGQNVTFRCDPISEHNRLYWYRQTLGQGPEFLTYFQNEAQLEKSRLLSDRFSAERPKGSFSTLEIQRTEQGDSAMYLCASRSTLAGFKFSYNEQFFGPGTRLTVL.

The chain carries TRBV7-9 and TRBJ2-7, with no clear D. Germline assignment: CDR1 SEHNR and CDR2 FQNEAQ (reference sequence). The CDR3 is 14 amino acids. The V and J ends lost 5 bases and 7 bases respectively, with 18 bases between them. Here the CDR3 reads CASSQDLPLGEQYF. The CDR3 bases are TGTGCCAGCAGCCAAGACTTGCCCCTCGGGGAGCAGTACTTC.

The chain uses TRBV2 and TRBJ2-7, with 9 bases aligning to TRBD1. The CDR3 has 16 residues. Trimming cost V 6 bases and J 6 bases; bases outside gene matches: 15. Per germline, CDR1 SNHLY and CDR2 FYNNEI. CDR3 nucleotide sequence: TGTGCCAGCAGCCTACAGGGGGCGCGTTTTAGTTCCGAGCAGTACTTC. It codes for CASSLQGARFSSEQYF.

In this sample, this clone turned up once. The chain links TRBV7-9 to TRBJ2-3; TRBD1 matches 9 bases. Trimming cost V 3 bases and J 7 bases; bases outside gene matches: 8. This CDR3 region has 15 residues. The V gene's germline CDR1 is SEHNR and CDR2 FQNEAQ (reference sequence). CDR3 sequence: CASSFTGQGWHTQYF. For the CDR3, the DNA is TGTGCCAGCAGCTTCACTGGACAGGGGTGGCATACGCAGTATTTT.

The chain combines TRBV19 with TRBJ2-7; D remains unclear. The germline V and J ends were trimmed by 6 bases and 0 bases, with 12 bases remaining between them. The CDR3 extends over 14 amino acids. Germline V lookup: CDR1 LNHDA, CDR2 SQIVND (reference sequence). The CDR3 protein is CASRTATSSYEQYF. CDR3 bases: TGTGCCAGTAGAACAGCGACCAGCTCCTACGAGCAGTACTTC.

Regarding this clone: The junction departs from the called germline gene at one end, perhaps through a read error. The chain is built from TRBV7-2 and TRBJ2-1; D is perhaps TRBD2 (5 bases). The V gene's germline CDR1 is SGHTA and CDR2 FQGNSA. The length of the CDR3 is 12 residues. The DNA of the CDR3 is TGTGCCAGCAGCTTAGCGAGACTAAGTAGCGTCTTC. It yields the protein CASSLARLSSVF.

The rearrangement links TRBV5-6 to TRBJ1-5, with unresolved D. The germline V and J ends were trimmed by 0 bases and 0 bases, with 4 bases remaining between them. CDR1 and CDR2 (germline): SGHDT, YYEEEE. The CDR3 contains 14 residues. The CDR3 loop reads CASSLVGSNQPQHF. The CDR3 nucleotides are TGTGCCAGCAGCTTGGTGGGTAGCAATCAGCCCCAGCATTTT.

The rearrangement joins TRBV27 to TRBJ1-5; D not resolved. The V end lost 10 bases, the J end lost 2 bases, and 18 bases lay between the germline ends. The germline V gene encodes CDR1 MNHEY and CDR2 SMNVEV (reference sequence). The CDR3 contains 15 residues. DNA for the CDR3: TGTGCCACCGGAGGGTCAGGACGGGGCAATCAGCCCCAGCATTTT. It encodes CATGGSGRGNQPQHF.

The rearrangement joins TRBV5-1 to TRBJ2-1; TRBD2 matches 10 bases. This CDR3 has 15 amino acids. The J segment lost 6 bases and the V segment lost 0 bases, leaving 3 bases of the junction unmatched. Per germline, CDR1 SGHRS and CDR2 YFSETQ. The CDR3 DNA is TGCGCCAGCAGCTTGGCGGGACTAGCGCTCAATGAGCAGTTCTTC. This gives the protein CASSLAGLALNEQFF.

The chain carries TRBV5-8 and TRBJ2-7, with no clear D. This CDR3 comprises 19 residues. Germline CDR1 is SGHTS and CDR2 is YDEGEE. The ends were cut back, 5 bases at V and 0 bases at J, with 27 bases in the middle. The CDR3 spells CASRRTPSTFLSASYEQYF. As DNA, the CDR3 is TGTGCCAGCAGGAGGACGCCTTCCACCTTTCTCAGCGCCTCCTACGAGCAGTACTTC.